What follows are 30 T cell receptor beta chains derived from one specimen sequenced in a study of T cells in Graves' hyperthyroidism and ophthalmopathy. TCR beta CDR3 regions were amplified from RNA transcripts. Primed by the HTBI set, a first-round RT-PCR was run on the TCR CDR3. Each CDR3 protein gets one entry after TCRdb re-called the multiplex PCR reads with MiXCR. The profile shows about 400,000 distinct CDR3 sequences, over 12% of them singletons. The sequenced sample was blood. The receptors shown here come from a man aged 45-60 years with Graves' ophthalmopathy.

This clonotype came up many times. This chain connects TRBV5-6 to TRBJ1-1, with D hard to call. The CDR3 sequence is 13 residues long. Trimming pared 2 bases from V and 3 bases from J, leaving 8 bases between. The V gene's germline CDR1 is SGHDT and CDR2 YYEEEE. CDR3 bases: TGTGCCAGCAGCTTATTATGGGACACTGAAGCTTTCTTT. Its protein is CASSLLWDTEAFF.

This clonotype has more than one count but fewer than ten. The V gene is TRBV28, the J gene TRBJ2-7; D uncertain. In germline, CDR1 is MDHEN, CDR2 SYDVKM. The CDR3 has 11 residues. V was trimmed by 10 bases and J by 6 bases, leaving 13 bases between them. Here the CDR3 reads CATYDLSEQYF. The CDR3 nucleotides read TGTGCCACCTACGATTTATCCGAGCAGTACTTC.

The V gene is TRBV28, the J gene TRBJ2-7, with unresolved D. CDR1 MDHEN and CDR2 SYDVKM come from the germline V gene. This CDR3 is 13 amino acids long. Trimming stripped 2 bases from V and 7 bases from J, with 12 bases between. The chain's CDR3 is CASSLRLSREQYF. The CDR3 nucleotides are TGTGCCAGCAGTTTAAGATTGAGCAGGGAGCAGTACTTC.

This clonotype was observed at least ten times. CDR3 region: CASSQGVVNTEAFF. CDR3 DNA sequence: TGCGCCAGCAGCCAGGGGGTGGTGAACACTGAAGCTTTCTTT. This sequence joins TRBV4-1 and TRBJ1-1; tentatively, D is TRBD1 (5 bases). Germline V lookup: CDR1 MGHRA, CDR2 YSYEKL. This CDR3 has 14 residues. Trimming removed 3 bases at V and 0 bases at J, with 8 bases between.

Ten or more counts support this clonotype. J is TRBJ2-4 and V is TRBV6-1; D is possibly TRBD2 (6 bases). CDR1 is MNHNS, CDR2 SASEGT, per germline. The V end was cut by 5 bases, the J end by 3 bases, with 11 bases between. The CDR3 runs to 14 residues. The CDR3 sequence is CASSTSWIKNIQYF. In DNA form, the CDR3 reads TGTGCCAGCAGTACTAGCTGGATCAAAAACATTCAGTACTTC.

This clonotype was seen ten or more times. The CDR3 nucleotides are TGTGCCATCAGTGAGTCGACTAGCGGGAGGGCCTCCGGGGAGCTGTTTTTT. Protein: CAISESTSGRASGELFF. The chain carries TRBV10-3 and TRBJ2-2; 14 positions agree with TRBD2. After removal of 0 bases from V and 6 bases from J, the junction contained 3 bases not matched to a gene. The CDR3 totals 17 residues. Germline CDR1 is ENHRY and CDR2 is SYGVKD.

This chain links TRBV2 with TRBJ2-7, with TRBD1 matching over 7 bases. The CDR3 consists of 15 residues. Losses at the gene ends were 7 bases for V and 2 bases for J; bases not matched to a gene: 11. Germline CDR1 reads SNHLY; CDR2 reads FYNNEI. The CDR3 loop is CASNPTPTGAYEQYF. CDR3 nucleotides: TGTGCCAGCAACCCTACCCCCACAGGGGCCTACGAGCAGTACTTC. Filled out from reference TRBV2 and TRBJ2-7, the complete variable domain reads EPEVTQTPSHQVTQMGQEVILRCVPISNHLYFYWYRQILGQKVEFLVSFYNNEISEKSEIFDDQFSVERPDGSNFTLKIRSTKLEDSAMYFCASNPTPTGAYEQYFGPGTRLTVT.

The V gene is TRBV14, the J gene TRBJ2-1; 12 bases align to TRBD2. With V trimmed by 3 bases and J by 9 bases, 3 bases remained unmatched. Germline-derived CDR1 and CDR2 are SGHDN and FVKESK. The CDR3 is 14 residues long. CDR3 protein: CASSHLGLAGEQFF. CDR3 sequence (DNA): TGTGCCAGCAGCCATCTGGGACTAGCGGGTGAGCAGTTCTTC. Together with reference TRBV14 and TRBJ2-1, the CDR3 gives the full variable domain: EAGVTQFPSHSVIEKGQTVTLRCDPISGHDNLYWYRRVMGKEIKFLLHFVKESKQDESGMPNNRFLAERTGGTYSTLKVQPAELEDSGVYFCASSHLGLAGEQFFGPGTRLTVL.

Ten or more counts support this clonotype. The V call is TRBV7-9, the J call TRBJ2-3; D is undetermined. V was pared by 8 bases and J by 0 bases, with 9 bases between. CDR3 length equals 13 residues. The V gene's germline CDR1 is SEHNR and CDR2 FQNEAQ (reference sequence). CDR3 nucleotide sequence: TGTGCCAGCCTCAAGGGTAGCACAGATACGCAGTATTTT. Amino acid sequence: CASLKGSTDTQYF.

This clonotype occurred a few times. The chain joins TRBV7-9 to TRBJ2-1; 10 bases match TRBD2. The CDR3 runs to 16 residues. Germline V gene data show CDR1 as SEHNR and CDR2 as FQNEAQ (reference sequence). The junction had 9 bases not matched to a gene; V was cut back by 1 base and J by 9 bases. The CDR3 sequence: CASSLGRSSGSGEQFF. CDR3 sequence (DNA): TGTGCCAGCAGCTTAGGGCGGTCTAGCGGGAGTGGTGAGCAGTTCTTC. Filled out from reference TRBV7-9 and TRBJ2-1, the complete variable domain reads DTGVSQNPRHKITKRGQNVTFRCDPISEHNRLYWYRQTLGQGPEFLTYFQNEAQLEKSRLLSDRFSAERPKGSFSTLEIQRTEQGDSAMYLCASSLGRSSGSGEQFFGPGTRLTVL.

This clonotype occurred many times. The chain combines TRBV19 with TRBJ1-1; D ambiguous. Germline V CDR1 and CDR2: LNHDA, SQIVND (reference sequence). Trimming left V 9 bases short and J 5 bases short, with 10 bases between. The CDR3 consists of 11 residues. The CDR3, as DNA: TGTGCCAGCCAGATTGGGACTGAAGCTTTCTTT. Translation: CASQIGTEAFF.

This clonotype was observed many times. V usage is TRBV6-1 and J usage is TRBJ2-2; maybe TRBD1 (5 bases). This CDR3 has 14 amino acids. V was trimmed by 6 bases and J by 7 bases, leaving 15 bases between them. Germline V gives CDR1 MNHNS, CDR2 SASEGT. The DNA for the CDR3 is TGTGCCAGCAGCGCCGAAAGGGGTGTCGGGGAGCTGTTTTTT. It translates to CASSAERGVGELFF.

This clonotype was counted a few times. The gene calls are TRBV6-1 and TRBJ1-1; D not resolved. The V end was cut by 5 bases, the J end by 4 bases, with 14 bases between. The CDR3 has 14 amino acids. Per the germline V gene, CDR1 is MNHNS and CDR2 is SASEGT. The CDR3 nucleotides read TGTGCCAGCAGTTCATGGGAGGGTGGCACTGAAGCTTTCTTT. Translated: CASSSWEGGTEAFF.

In this sample, this clonotype turned up many times. DNA for the CDR3: TGTGCCAGCAGCGGTGGAGTTCGAACTGAAGCTTTCTTT. This sequence encodes CASSGGVRTEAFF. V usage is TRBV7-3 and J usage is TRBJ1-1; no clear D gene. This CDR3 comprises 13 residues. V lost 5 bases and J 5 bases, leaving 12 bases between the germline ends. The germline V gene encodes CDR1 SGHTA and CDR2 FQGTGA.

This clonotype appeared many times. The chain carries TRBV3-1 and TRBJ2-3; 8 bases line up with TRBD1. CDR3 length: 15 residues. J lost 6 bases, V lost 0 bases, and 5 bases had no gene match. From germline, CDR1 is LGHDT and CDR2 YNNKEL (reference sequence). The CDR3 region has the DNA TGTGCCAGCAGCCAAGATCAGGGGGCAACGGATACGCAGTATTTT. Its translation is CASSQDQGATDTQYF.

In regard to this clonotype: With a much larger clone just one base away, this may be a read error. Here the CDR3 omits its conserved ending phenylalanine or tryptophan, so a read error is the likely source. This sequence joins TRBV28 and TRBJ2-7; D remains unclear. Trimming removed 4 bases from V and 3 bases from J, with 4 bases in between. This CDR3 comprises 11 residues. Germline CDR1 reads MDHEN; CDR2 reads SYDVKM. This chain's CDR3 is CASSWIYEQYL. In nucleotides, the CDR3 is TGTGCCAGCAGTTGGATCTACGAGCAGTACCTC.

The chain couples TRBV19 to TRBJ2-1; 8 nucleotides agree with TRBD2. This CDR3 is built from 15 residues. V was pared by 5 bases and J by 5 bases, with 8 bases of the junction left unmatched. Germline V gene sequence: CDR1 LNHDA, CDR2 SQIVND (reference sequence). Here the CDR3 reads CASSPSGGRDNEQFF. In nucleotides, the CDR3 is TGTGCCAGTAGTCCCAGCGGGGGACGGGACAATGAGCAGTTCTTC.

The chain combines TRBV9 with TRBJ2-7, with 7 positions matching TRBD1. CDR3 length: 15 residues. V was pared by 3 bases and J by 2 bases, with 8 bases of the junction left unmatched. Germline V gene data show CDR1 as SGDLS and CDR2 as YYNGEE. CDR3 amino acids: CASSDGQERTYEQYF. The CDR3 nucleotides read TGTGCCAGCAGCGACGGACAGGAGCGGACCTACGAGCAGTACTTC.

This clonotype was counted a few times. This chain links TRBV12-3 or TRBV12-4 with TRBJ1-1; the D gene is possibly TRBD1 (6 bases). Trimming took 6 bases from V and 2 from J, leaving 19 bases between them. This CDR3 spans 16 amino acids. This CDR3 reads CASSRDTITKNTEAFF. The CDR3 coding sequence is TGTGCCAGCAGCCGGGACACAATAACAAAAAACACTGAAGCTTTCTTT.

This clonotype was counted many times. This sequence joins TRBV29-1 and TRBJ1-1; unclear D gene. The CDR3 loop spans 12 amino acids. Germline V gene data show CDR1 as SQVTM and CDR2 as ANQGSEA. Trimming took off 6 bases at V and 2 bases at J, with 10 bases between the two ends. The CDR3 DNA sequence: TGCAGCGTGGGAATGGGTAACACTGAAGCTTTCTTT. This translates into CSVGMGNTEAFF.

This clonotype showed up many times. The J gene is TRBJ2-7, the V gene TRBV6-1, with TRBD2 matching 14 bases. The CDR3 is 14 residues long. With 8 bases clipped from V and 4 bases from J, the junction kept 4 bases outside the gene matches. Per the germline V gene, CDR1 is MNHNS and CDR2 is SASEGT. As DNA, the CDR3 is TGTGCCAGCCTGGGACTAGCGGGAGTTTACGAGCAGTACTTC. It codes for CASLGLAGVYEQYF.

The chain recombines TRBV12-3 or TRBV12-4 with TRBJ2-2, with D perhaps matching TRBD1 (6 bases). The CDR3 runs to 15 residues. The V end was cut by 11 bases, the J end by 4 bases, with 20 bases between. The CDR3 bases are TGTGCCGGCTCGGGACACGGAACGAGCACCGGGGAGCTGTTTTTT. Its protein is CAGSGHGTSTGELFF.

This clonotype occurred many times. The chain carries TRBV18 and TRBJ1-5; no firm D call. The CDR3 totals 13 residues. Germline loops: CDR1 KGHSH, CDR2 LQKENI. The ends were cut back, 3 bases at V and 4 bases at J, with 7 bases in the middle. DNA for the CDR3: TGTGCCAGCTCACCGTCGGAAAATCAGCCCCAGCATTTT. This encodes CASSPSENQPQHF.

CDR3 DNA sequence: TGTGCCAGCACCACCCAGGGGCGATTTTTCCGTCAAGAGACCCAGTACTTC. It codes for CASTTQGRFFRQETQYF. The gene calls are TRBV5-4 and TRBJ2-5, with a weak D call TRBD1 (6 bases). Germline values: CDR1 SGHNT, CDR2 YYREEE (reference sequence). This CDR3 contains 17 residues. Trimming took 6 bases from V and 2 from J, leaving 23 bases between them.

This clonotype was recorded a few times. J is TRBJ2-1 and V is TRBV28, with TRBD2 matching over 10 bases. The V segment lost 5 bases and the J segment 7 bases; nucleotides outside the gene matches: 8. The CDR3 runs 15 residues. CDR1 is MDHEN and CDR2 is SYDVKM in the germline V gene. The CDR3 nucleotides read TGTGCCAGCAGTCAAGCTAGCGGGAGTCGGAATGAGCAGTTCTTC. Its protein product is CASSQASGSRNEQFF.

This clonotype was counted at least ten times. CDR3 amino acids: CASSPRPGGVSVDAEAFF. Written as DNA, the CDR3 is TGTGCCAGCTCACCGCGTCCGGGGGGGGTGTCAGTCGACGCTGAAGCTTTCTTT. The chain recombines TRBV18 with TRBJ1-1, with D possibly being TRBD1 (5 bases). Trimming shortened V by 3 bases and J by 6 bases, and 26 bases separated the two germline ends. CDR1 and CDR2 (germline): KGHSH, LQKENI. The CDR3 contains 18 residues.

The V and J genes are TRBV7-9 and TRBJ1-6, with 10 bases fitting TRBD1. CDR3 length equals 17 residues. Germline V gene data show CDR1 as SEHNR and CDR2 as FQNEAQ (reference sequence). With V trimmed by 1 base and J by 8 bases, 8 bases remained unmatched. The chain's CDR3 is CASSLVLSGTGDSPLHF. CDR3 DNA sequence: TGTGCCAGCAGCTTAGTTCTCTCCGGGACAGGGGATTCACCCCTCCACTTT.

This clonotype was detected ten times or more. V and J are TRBV12-5 and TRBJ2-3; 11 bases fit TRBD2. CDR1 and CDR2 from the germline V gene are LGHNT and FRNRAP. Trimming took 3 bases from V and 5 from J; bases not matched to a gene: 7. CDR3 length equals 16 residues. The CDR3 loop reads CASGFTLAGDVDTQYF. The CDR3 DNA reads TGTGCTAGTGGTTTTACACTAGCGGGAGATGTAGATACGCAGTATTTT.

CDR3 region: CASSQDRAGGPHEQYF. DNA for the CDR3: TGCGCCAGCAGCCAAGATAGGGCGGGAGGGCCTCACGAGCAGTACTTC. V is TRBV4-1 and J is TRBJ2-7; TRBD2 agrees at 9 bases. The ends lost 0 bases at V and 5 bases at J; junction bases unmatched: 8. The CDR3 is 16 residues long. CDR1 is MGHRA and CDR2 is YSYEKL in the germline V gene.

This clonotype occurred many times. This chain connects TRBV19 to TRBJ2-7, with D tentatively TRBD2 (5 bases). Germline CDR1 is LNHDA and CDR2 is SQIVND (reference sequence). The CDR3 covers 13 residues. V was pared by 4 bases and J by 9 bases, with 16 bases between. CDR3 in amino acids: CASSTEGRRPQYF. The CDR3, as DNA: TGTGCCAGTAGTACTGAGGGCCGAAGACCGCAGTACTTC.